A selection of T cell receptor beta chains follows, all from one sample in a study of naive and memory T cell subsets. TCRdb fed the UMI-ligation and nested PCR reads into MiXCR, producing one record per CDR3 protein. This table holds some 21,000 distinct CDR3 sequences, approximately 11% found once. The sample consisted of central memory CD8+ T cells from blood. These receptors were obtained from a human donor in good health. The CDR3 runs from the conserved cysteine through the conserved F or W. Each record gives: CDR3 length, V gene, J gene, CDR3 protein.

>13|TRBV5-5|TRBJ2-7
CASRRDLNREQYF
>16|TRBV13|TRBJ2-1
CASSSRYGGSYNEQFF
>16|TRBV24-1|TRBJ2-1
CATSDPDRGRVDEQFF
>13|TRBV29-1|TRBJ2-1
CSVDRRGPNEQFF
>17|TRBV7-6|TRBJ1-3
CASSLELDSYSGNTIYF
>11|TRBV30|TRBJ2-1
CAWDRAYEQFF
>15|TRBV7-6|TRBJ2-4
CASSSRSDSKNIQYF
>16|TRBV2|TRBJ2-2
CASDRGTSGSTGELFF
>14|TRBV21-1|TRBJ1-1
CASSQRTGEAEAFF
>12|TRBV9|TRBJ2-1
CASSSTSGEQFF
>16|TRBV27|TRBJ2-4
CASSLSSREAKNIQYF
>12|TRBV5-4|TRBJ2-7
CASSLDNYEQYF
>20|TRBV14|TRBJ2-7
CASSQASATTSGRRAYEQYF
>15|TRBV20-1|TRBJ2-7
CSARIGQLSSYEQYF
>12|TRBV4-2|TRBJ2-1
CASSPLLGEQFF
>15|TRBV4-3|TRBJ2-1
CASSPGTGAYNEQFF
>15|TRBV5-4|TRBJ2-5
CASSNVVGTQETQYF
>14|TRBV9|TRBJ2-5
CASSVEGARETQYF
>15|TRBV9|TRBJ2-1
CASSVGTGGRNEQFF
>17|TRBV7-9|TRBJ1-1
CASSLKGPRAGNTEAFF
>14|TRBV6-1|TRBJ1-6
CASLASMGNSPLHF
>17|TRBV9|TRBJ2-5
CASSAGNPVGTLGTQYF
>14|TRBV7-9|TRBJ1-1
CASSLSQMNTEAFF
>15|TRBV19|TRBJ1-2
CASTIETSGDYGYTF
>13|TRBV27|TRBJ1-2
CASSFISGAGPTF
>16|TRBV2|TRBJ2-2
CASSGSGRGQTGELFF
>17|TRBV6-5|TRBJ2-7
CASSSTITGQGVNEQYF
>13|TRBV27|TRBJ2-7
CASRSYESYEQYF
>15|TRBV4-1|TRBJ1-5
CASSQETGALKPQHF
>13|TRBV3-1|TRBJ2-7
CASSLGLDYEQYF
>18|TRBV29-1|TRBJ1-1
CSVGQGGEYTRWNTEAFF
>14|TRBV20-1|TRBJ1-1
CSATRQGLGTEAFF